The rows below give T cell receptor beta chains drawn from one sample of a study of CD8 T cells in Susac syndrome. TCRdb re-called the immunoSEQ multiplex PCR reads through MiXCR, storing one row per CDR3 protein. This table holds fewer than 350,000 distinct CDR3 sequences, about 82% found once. The source material was CD8+ T cells from PBMCs. The receptor source for this set is a human donor with multiple sclerosis. Both conserved end residues are part of each CDR3. The D gene is left open where the match is weak. Expanded clones are given a class, and other clones once, few, many or no size at all.

d_gene: -
j_gene: TRBJ2-2
abundance: -
v_gene: TRBV19
CDR3nt: TGTGCCAGTAGTATGGGCTCCACCGGGGAGCTGTTTTTT
CDR3aa: CASSMGSTGELFF

d_gene: -
j_gene: TRBJ2-2
abundance: -
v_gene: TRBV24-1
CDR3nt: TGTGCCACCAGTGATTTCGACAGTTACACCGGGGAGCTGTTTTTT
CDR3aa: CATSDFDSYTGELFF

d_gene: -
j_gene: TRBJ2-1
abundance: once
v_gene: TRBV7-9
CDR3nt: TGTGCCAGCAGCTTAGCGCTTGGCTTAGAGCAGTTCTTC
CDR3aa: CASSLALGLEQFF

d_gene: -
j_gene: TRBJ2-1
abundance: -
v_gene: TRBV9
CDR3nt: TGTGCCAGCAGCGTAGAACAGGGGGGGAATGAGCAGTTCTTC
CDR3aa: CASSVEQGGNEQFF

d_gene: TRBD2
j_gene: TRBJ2-1
abundance: -
v_gene: TRBV7-3
CDR3nt: TGTGCCAGCAGCTTTTCGGCTAGCGGATACAATGAGCAGTTCTTC
CDR3aa: CASSFSASGYNEQFF

d_gene: -
j_gene: TRBJ1-5
abundance: -
v_gene: TRBV4-3
CDR3nt: TGCGCCAGCAGCCTGATCATGGGAGGGGATCAGCCCCAGCATTTT
CDR3aa: CASSLIMGGDQPQHF

d_gene: -
j_gene: TRBJ1-1
abundance: -
v_gene: TRBV30
CDR3nt: TGTGCCTGGACCTACGGGGGTGAAGCTTTCTTT
CDR3aa: CAWTYGGEAFF

d_gene: TRBD1
j_gene: TRBJ2-1
abundance: -
v_gene: TRBV30
CDR3nt: TGTGCCTGGAGTGCCGGGTCAGGGGGCCTCGATGAGCAGTTCTTC
CDR3aa: CAWSAGSGGLDEQFF

d_gene: -
j_gene: TRBJ1-5
abundance: few
v_gene: TRBV5-4
CDR3nt: TGTGCCAGCAGCCAAGACAGCAATCAGCCCCAGCATTTT
CDR3aa: CASSQDSNQPQHF

d_gene: TRBD1
j_gene: TRBJ1-1
abundance: -
v_gene: TRBV5-1
CDR3nt: TGCGCCAGCAGCATACAGACAGGGTTGGTTGGGGCTTTCTTT
CDR3aa: CASSIQTGLVGAFF

d_gene: -
j_gene: TRBJ2-1
abundance: -
v_gene: TRBV10-1
CDR3nt: TGCGCCACCTGGGCTCATCAGTTCTTC
CDR3aa: CATWAHQFF

d_gene: -
j_gene: TRBJ2-7
abundance: few
v_gene: TRBV27
CDR3nt: TGTGCCAGCAGTGCCACGATCTCCTACGAGCAGTACTTC
CDR3aa: CASSATISYEQYF

d_gene: -
j_gene: TRBJ2-3
abundance: once
v_gene: TRBV28
CDR3nt: TGTGCCAGCAGTTTTAAAACTAGCACAGATACGCAGTATTTT
CDR3aa: CASSFKTSTDTQYF

d_gene: -
j_gene: TRBJ2-1
abundance: -
v_gene: TRBV11-2
CDR3nt: TGTGCCAGCAGCTTAGCTACCAGGGTCAATGAGCAGTTCTTC
CDR3aa: CASSLATRVNEQFF

d_gene: -
j_gene: TRBJ2-3
abundance: -
v_gene: TRBV20-1
CDR3nt: TGCAGTGCCCGAACCCCGGGACTTCACACAGATACGCAGTATTTT
CDR3aa: CSARTPGLHTDTQYF